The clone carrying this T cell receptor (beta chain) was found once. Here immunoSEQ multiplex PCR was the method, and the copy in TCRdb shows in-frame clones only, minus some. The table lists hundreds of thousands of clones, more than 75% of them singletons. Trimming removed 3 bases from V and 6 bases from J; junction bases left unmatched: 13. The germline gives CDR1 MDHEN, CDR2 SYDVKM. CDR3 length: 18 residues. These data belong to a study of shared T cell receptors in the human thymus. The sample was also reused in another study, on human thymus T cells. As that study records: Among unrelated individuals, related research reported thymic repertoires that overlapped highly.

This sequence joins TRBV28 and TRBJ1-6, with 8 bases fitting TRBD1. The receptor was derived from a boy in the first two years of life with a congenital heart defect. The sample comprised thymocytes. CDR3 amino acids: CASSFHPIEDRVNSPLHF. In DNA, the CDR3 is TGTGCCAGCAGTTTCCACCCTATAGAGGACAGGGTTAATTCACCCCTCCACTTT.